The T cell receptor (beta chain) under discussion was sequenced for a study of early T cells in non-severe SARS-CoV-2 infection. Germline CDR1 SGHRS, CDR2 YFSETQ. The V end was cut by 5 bases, the J end by 2 bases, with 8 bases between. The CDR3 sequence is 13 residues long. Only a few counts were recorded for this clonotype. TCRdb re-derived calls from the 5' RACE reads in MiXCR, one entry per CDR3 protein. The sample lists around 66,000 distinct CDR3 sequences; about 12% were seen once. The sequence came from an adult who was a healthcare worker with PCR-confirmed SARS-CoV-2 infection or an uninfected control (not recorded which). The chain joins TRBV5-1 to TRBJ1-5; D remains unclear. Material for sequencing was whole blood. CDR3: CASSYGGNQPQHF. CDR3 bases: TGCGCCAGCAGTTATGGGGGCAATCAGCCCCAGCATTTT.